The T cell receptor beta chain under discussion was sequenced for a study of blood T cell repertoires in COVID-19. Turning to the study itself: There were acute and convalescent COVID-19 samples, and they came from the United States, Italy and Spain. PBMCs, B-cell-depleted T cells, or T cells provided the cDNA or gDNA that made up the material.

The length of the CDR3 is 14 residues. Per the germline V gene, CDR1 is MDHEN and CDR2 is SYDVKM. The V gene end was trimmed by 5 bases and the J gene end by 6 bases; junction bases not matched to a gene: 7. Authors' processing steps: Reference gene primer amplification yielded estimated nucleated cell counts. Generated by immunoSEQ multiplex PCR, the TCRdb table keeps only in-frame clones and is missing some. V and J calls and clone size follow that table, whereas D and trimming were derived from the DNA. The sample consists of about 160,000 clones, 60% to 85% of them appearing once. This clonotype was sampled from a man aged 65 to 85 with acute or convalescent COVID-19. Material for sequencing was peripheral blood. The chain recombines TRBV28 with TRBJ1-2; 9 bases match TRBD1. CDR3: CASSSPGTGNGYTF. The DNA for the CDR3 is TGTGCCAGCAGTAGTCCCGGGACAGGGAATGGCTACACCTTC.